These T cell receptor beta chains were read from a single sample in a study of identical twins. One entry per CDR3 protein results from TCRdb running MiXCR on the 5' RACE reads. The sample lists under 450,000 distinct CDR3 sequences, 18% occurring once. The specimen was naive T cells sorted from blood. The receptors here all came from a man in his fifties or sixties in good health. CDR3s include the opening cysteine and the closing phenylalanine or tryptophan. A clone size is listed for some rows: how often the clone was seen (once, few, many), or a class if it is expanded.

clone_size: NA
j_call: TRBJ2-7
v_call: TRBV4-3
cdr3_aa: CASSLSLGVSPRYEQYF

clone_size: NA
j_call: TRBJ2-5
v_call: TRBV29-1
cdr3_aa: CSASPGTVQETQYF

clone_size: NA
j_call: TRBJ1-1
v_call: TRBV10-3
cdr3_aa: CAISEPGTEAFF

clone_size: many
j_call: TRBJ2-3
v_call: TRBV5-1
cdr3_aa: CASKVLFTDTQYF

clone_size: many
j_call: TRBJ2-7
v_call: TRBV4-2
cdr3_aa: CASSQGGNYEQYF

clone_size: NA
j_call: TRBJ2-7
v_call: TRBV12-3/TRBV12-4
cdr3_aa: CASSTRPGNEQYF

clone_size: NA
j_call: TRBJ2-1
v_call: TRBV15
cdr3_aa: CATSRDLASGRNEQFF

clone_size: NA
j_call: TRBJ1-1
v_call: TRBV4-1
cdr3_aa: CASSQQDRSNTEAFF

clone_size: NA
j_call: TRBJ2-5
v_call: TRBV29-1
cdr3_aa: CSVEGGSGGYQETQYF

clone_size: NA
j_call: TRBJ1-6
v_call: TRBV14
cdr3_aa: CASSHTPNSPLHF

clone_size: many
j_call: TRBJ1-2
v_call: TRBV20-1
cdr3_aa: CSARRNGNRYGYTF

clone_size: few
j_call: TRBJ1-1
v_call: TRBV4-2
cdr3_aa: CASSQDLARGIDEAFF

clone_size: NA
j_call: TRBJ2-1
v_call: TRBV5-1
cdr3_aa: CASNLGRAGSNEQFF

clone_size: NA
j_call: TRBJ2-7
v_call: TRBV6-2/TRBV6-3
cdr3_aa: CASSLTPRDAYEQYF

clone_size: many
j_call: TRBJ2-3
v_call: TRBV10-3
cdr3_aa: CAISLGLAGADTQYF

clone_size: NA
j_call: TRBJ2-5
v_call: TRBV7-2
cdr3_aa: CASSYGQGAQETQYF

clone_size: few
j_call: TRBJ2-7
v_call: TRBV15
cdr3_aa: CATSWTRLADYEQYF

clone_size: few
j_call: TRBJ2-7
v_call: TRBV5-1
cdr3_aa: CASNRDRVSYEQYF

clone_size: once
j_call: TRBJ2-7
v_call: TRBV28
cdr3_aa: CASSQSTYEQYF

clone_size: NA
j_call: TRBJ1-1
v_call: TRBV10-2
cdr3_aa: CASLGQGLGTEAFF

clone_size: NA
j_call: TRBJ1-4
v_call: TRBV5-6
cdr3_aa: CASHGRGRPEKLFF

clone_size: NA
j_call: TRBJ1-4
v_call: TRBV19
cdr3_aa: CASSDLQINEKLFF

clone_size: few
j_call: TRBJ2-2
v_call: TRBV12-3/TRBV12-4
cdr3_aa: CASSSRDKNTGELFF

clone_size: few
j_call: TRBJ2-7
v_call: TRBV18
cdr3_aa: CASSPTYEEQYF

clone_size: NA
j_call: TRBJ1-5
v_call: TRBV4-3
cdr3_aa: CASSQDVPNSNQPQHF